This TCR beta chain was sequenced for a study of blood T cells in healthy people across ages. Findings of the study overall: Donor CMV status, an unknown factor, possibly confounded changes in expanded clonotypes.

This clonotype has just a few counts. As yet, its antigen is unknown. J was trimmed by 8 bases and V by 7 bases; bases with no gene match: 13. The CDR3 runs 15 residues. Next came a second PCR, run for about 6 to 12 cycles, which used a sample-barcoded 5' primer along with a J-beta primer mix. One entry per CDR3 protein results from TCRdb running MiXCR on the 5' RACE reads. The data contain under 2,000,000 distinct CDR3 sequences, around half of them singletons. This clonotype originated in a woman in her 40s in good health. Sequencing used blood. The genes are TRBV12-3 or TRBV12-4 and TRBJ2-1; 8 bases are a match to TRBD2. The CDR3: CASTINGGASYEQFF. The CDR3 DNA follows: TGTGCCAGCACCATAAACGGGGGGGCTTCCTATGAGCAGTTCTTC.